These T cell receptor beta chains were read from a single sample in a study of cytomegalovirus exposure and HLA in healthy donors. Clones were read by immunoSEQ multiplex PCR, and TCRdb kept only the in-frame ones, dropping some. The sample records fewer than 300,000 clones, about nine tenths being singletons. Input material: PBMCs. These receptors all stem from a man aged 35-49 years in good health and CMV-seropositive. The CDR3 runs from the conserved cysteine through the conserved F or W. The D gene is left open where the match is weak. Size is stated for part of the rows, as once, few or many counts, or as a class when the clone is expanded.

d_call: TRBD2
j_call: TRBJ2-5
v_call: TRBV5-4
clone_size: NA
cdr3_aa: CASSLTGLAGVWETQYF
cdr3_nt: TGTGCCAGCAGCTTGACCGGACTAGCGGGGGTCTGGGAGACCCAGTACTTC

d_call: NA
j_call: TRBJ2-3
v_call: TRBV19
clone_size: NA
cdr3_aa: CASTSLFTDTQYF
cdr3_nt: TGTGCCAGTACTTCGCTATTCACAGATACGCAGTATTTT

d_call: TRBD2
j_call: TRBJ2-1
v_call: TRBV15
clone_size: NA
cdr3_aa: CATSTSGTGGEQFF
cdr3_nt: TGTGCCACCAGCACTAGCGGGACTGGGGGTGAGCAGTTCTTC

d_call: TRBD1
j_call: TRBJ1-1
v_call: TRBV18
clone_size: once
cdr3_aa: CASSPGGAGGFF
cdr3_nt: TGTGCCAGCTCACCGGGAGGGGCAGGGGGCTTCTTT

d_call: NA
j_call: TRBJ1-5
v_call: TRBV7-8
clone_size: NA
cdr3_aa: CASSPIWAHSNQPQHF
cdr3_nt: TGTGCCAGCAGCCCGATATGGGCACATAGCAATCAGCCCCAGCATTTT

d_call: TRBD1
j_call: TRBJ1-2
v_call: TRBV7-9
clone_size: NA
cdr3_aa: CASSRDRVEGYTF
cdr3_nt: TGTGCCAGCAGCCGTGACAGGGTGGAAGGCTACACCTTC

d_call: TRBD2
j_call: TRBJ2-7
v_call: TRBV6-5
clone_size: NA
cdr3_aa: CASSYGTSRGYEQYF
cdr3_nt: TGTGCCAGCAGTTACGGGACTAGCCGGGGCTACGAGCAGTACTTC

d_call: TRBD2
j_call: TRBJ2-7
v_call: TRBV27
clone_size: NA
cdr3_aa: CASSLGGLAGGLEQYF
cdr3_nt: TGTGCCAGCAGTTTAGGAGGACTAGCGGGAGGTCTCGAGCAGTACTTC

d_call: NA
j_call: TRBJ1-1
v_call: TRBV5-1
clone_size: NA
cdr3_aa: CASSLGGGRGSTEAFF
cdr3_nt: TGCGCCAGCAGCTTGGGGGGGGGAAGGGGGAGCACTGAAGCTTTCTTT

d_call: TRBD1
j_call: TRBJ2-7
v_call: TRBV5-1
clone_size: NA
cdr3_aa: CASSLQGSLDEQYF
cdr3_nt: TGCGCCAGCAGCTTACAGGGGTCTCTCGACGAGCAGTACTTC

d_call: TRBD1
j_call: TRBJ1-2
v_call: TRBV13
clone_size: once
cdr3_aa: CASSPTGGRYGYTF
cdr3_nt: TGTGCCAGCAGCCCGACAGGGGGACGGTATGGCTACACCTTC

d_call: TRBD2
j_call: TRBJ2-1
v_call: TRBV27
clone_size: once
cdr3_aa: CASSLSGLVYNEQFF
cdr3_nt: TGTGCCAGCAGTCTTTCGGGACTAGTCTACAATGAGCAGTTCTTC

d_call: TRBD1
j_call: TRBJ2-2
v_call: TRBV9
clone_size: NA
cdr3_aa: CASSLRGWDRGTGELFF
cdr3_nt: TGTGCCAGCAGCTTACGGGGGTGGGACAGGGGCACCGGGGAGCTGTTTTTT

d_call: TRBD2
j_call: TRBJ2-2
v_call: TRBV5-6
clone_size: NA
cdr3_aa: CASSLQGREDTGELFF
cdr3_nt: TGTGCCAGCAGCTTGCAGGGGCGGGAGGACACCGGGGAGCTGTTTTTT

d_call: TRBD2
j_call: TRBJ2-7
v_call: TRBV15
clone_size: NA
cdr3_aa: CATSAGRGRGTNEQYF
cdr3_nt: TGTGCCACCAGCGCCGGACGGGGGAGGGGAACCAACGAGCAGTACTTC

d_call: NA
j_call: TRBJ1-2
v_call: TRBV9
clone_size: once
cdr3_aa: CASSVEREGLGGYTF
cdr3_nt: TGTGCCAGCAGCGTAGAACGGGAGGGTCTGGGAGGCTACACCTTC

d_call: NA
j_call: TRBJ1-1
v_call: TRBV19
clone_size: few
cdr3_aa: CASGTGYTEAFF
cdr3_nt: TGTGCCAGTGGCACCGGGTACACTGAAGCTTTCTTT

d_call: TRBD1
j_call: TRBJ2-3
v_call: TRBV4-3
clone_size: NA
cdr3_aa: CASSQDPQGAGDTQYF
cdr3_nt: TGCGCCAGCAGCCAAGATCCACAGGGGGCAGGGGATACGCAGTATTTT

d_call: NA
j_call: TRBJ2-7
v_call: TRBV7-9
clone_size: NA
cdr3_aa: CSSSLHRGEQYF
cdr3_nt: TGTTCCAGCAGCTTACATCGCGGCGAGCAGTACTTC

d_call: TRBD1
j_call: TRBJ2-5
v_call: TRBV7-9
clone_size: NA
cdr3_aa: CASTGAQGFQETQYF
cdr3_nt: TGTGCCAGCACCGGGGCACAGGGGTTCCAAGAGACCCAGTACTTC

d_call: TRBD1
j_call: TRBJ2-7
v_call: TRBV7-6
clone_size: NA
cdr3_aa: CASNLGQGAYEQYF
cdr3_nt: TGTGCCAGCAACTTGGGACAGGGGGCCTACGAGCAGTACTTC

d_call: NA
j_call: TRBJ1-3
v_call: TRBV5-1
clone_size: once
cdr3_aa: CASSLEPRTGRRSGNTIYF
cdr3_nt: TGCGCCAGCAGCTTGGAGCCCCGAACAGGGCGCCGCTCTGGAAACACCATATATTTT

d_call: TRBD1
j_call: TRBJ2-5
v_call: TRBV7-2
clone_size: NA
cdr3_aa: CASSSGQQETQYF
cdr3_nt: TGTGCCAGCAGCTCGGGACAGCAAGAGACCCAGTACTTC

d_call: TRBD2
j_call: TRBJ2-1
v_call: TRBV19
clone_size: NA
cdr3_aa: CASTATSGRAYNEQFF
cdr3_nt: TGTGCCAGTACCGCGACTAGCGGGAGAGCTTACAATGAGCAGTTCTTC

d_call: TRBD2
j_call: TRBJ2-5
v_call: TRBV9
clone_size: once
cdr3_aa: CASSVLPGREQYF
cdr3_nt: TGTGCCAGCAGCGTACTCCCCGGGCGGGAGCAGTACTTC

d_call: NA
j_call: TRBJ2-1
v_call: TRBV5-1
clone_size: NA
cdr3_aa: CASSPDVGTYNEQFF
cdr3_nt: TGCGCCAGCAGCCCCGATGTGGGCACCTACAATGAGCAGTTCTTC

d_call: NA
j_call: TRBJ1-1
v_call: TRBV7-6
clone_size: few
cdr3_aa: CASSPRGGNTEAFF
cdr3_nt: TGTGCCAGCAGCCCCCGGGGAGGGAACACTGAAGCTTTCTTT

d_call: NA
j_call: TRBJ2-2
v_call: TRBV6-5
clone_size: medium-sized
cdr3_aa: CASSYGGHGELFF
cdr3_nt: TGTGCCAGCAGTTACGGGGGACACGGGGAGCTGTTTTTT

d_call: TRBD2
j_call: TRBJ2-7
v_call: TRBV5-1
clone_size: once
cdr3_aa: CASSLVQREIYEQYF
cdr3_nt: TGCGCCAGCAGCTTGGTCCAGCGGGAGATCTACGAGCAGTACTTC

d_call: NA
j_call: TRBJ1-1
v_call: TRBV7-9
clone_size: NA
cdr3_aa: CASSLASMGGGGNTEAFF
cdr3_nt: TGTGCCAGCAGCTTAGCTTCCATGGGGGGCGGGGGGAACACTGAAGCTTTCTTT

d_call: NA
j_call: TRBJ2-2
v_call: TRBV9
clone_size: NA
cdr3_aa: CASSVGVRGSTGELFF
cdr3_nt: TGTGCCAGCAGCGTAGGAGTCAGGGGTTCGACCGGGGAGCTGTTTTTT

d_call: NA
j_call: TRBJ2-5
v_call: TRBV28
clone_size: NA
cdr3_aa: CASSLGTGGPGEQYF
cdr3_nt: NA

d_call: NA
j_call: TRBJ1-1
v_call: TRBV18
clone_size: NA
cdr3_aa: CASSPQGQGNTEAFF
cdr3_nt: TGTGCCAGCTCACCACAGGGCCAGGGGAACACTGAAGCTTTCTTT

d_call: TRBD1
j_call: TRBJ2-7
v_call: TRBV27
clone_size: NA
cdr3_aa: CASRDYRGLADEQYF
cdr3_nt: TGTGCCAGCAGGGATTACAGGGGGCTGGCCGACGAGCAGTACTTC

d_call: TRBD1
j_call: TRBJ2-2
v_call: TRBV6-6
clone_size: once
cdr3_aa: CATHRGTGELFF
cdr3_nt: TGTGCCACCCACAGGGGCACCGGGGAGCTGTTTTTT